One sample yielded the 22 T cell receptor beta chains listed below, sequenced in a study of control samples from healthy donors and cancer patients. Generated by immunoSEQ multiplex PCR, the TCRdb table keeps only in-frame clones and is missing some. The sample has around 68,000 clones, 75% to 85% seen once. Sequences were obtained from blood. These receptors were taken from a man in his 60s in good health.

The CDR3 nucleotides are TGCGCCAGCAGCCAAGATCAAGGGATAGTGAACACTGAAGCTTTCTTT. Its translation is CASSQDQGIVNTEAFF. The V gene is TRBV4-3, the J gene TRBJ1-1; D call uncertain. V was cut by 0 bases and J by 0 bases, with 11 bases left in between. This CDR3 has 16 residues. Germline V CDR1 and CDR2: LGHNA, YSLEER.

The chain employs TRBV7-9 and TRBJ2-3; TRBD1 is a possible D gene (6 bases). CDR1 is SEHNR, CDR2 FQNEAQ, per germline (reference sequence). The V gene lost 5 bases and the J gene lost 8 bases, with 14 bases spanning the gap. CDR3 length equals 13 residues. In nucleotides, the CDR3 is TGTGCCAGCAGCGGCTTACAGGGAAGTACGCAGTATTTT. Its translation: CASSGLQGSTQYF.

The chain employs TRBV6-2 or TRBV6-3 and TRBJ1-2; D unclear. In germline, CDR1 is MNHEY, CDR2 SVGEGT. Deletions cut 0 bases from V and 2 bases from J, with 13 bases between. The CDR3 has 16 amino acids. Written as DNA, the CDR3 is TGTGCCAGCAGTTACTCAGCAGGACGTATGAACTATGGCTACACCTTC. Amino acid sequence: CASSYSAGRMNYGYTF.

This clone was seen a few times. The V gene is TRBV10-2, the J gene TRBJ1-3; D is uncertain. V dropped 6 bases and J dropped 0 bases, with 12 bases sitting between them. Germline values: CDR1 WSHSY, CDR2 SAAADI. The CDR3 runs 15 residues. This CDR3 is CASSLSVDSGNTIYF. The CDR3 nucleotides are TGCGCCAGCAGCCTCAGCGTAGACTCTGGAAACACCATATATTTT.

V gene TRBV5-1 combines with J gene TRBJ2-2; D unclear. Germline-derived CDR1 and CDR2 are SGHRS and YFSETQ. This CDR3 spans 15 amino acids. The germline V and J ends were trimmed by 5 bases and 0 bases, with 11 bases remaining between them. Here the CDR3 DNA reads TGCGCCAGCAGTATAAGCGTGACGAACACCGGGGAGCTGTTTTTT. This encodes CASSISVTNTGELFF.

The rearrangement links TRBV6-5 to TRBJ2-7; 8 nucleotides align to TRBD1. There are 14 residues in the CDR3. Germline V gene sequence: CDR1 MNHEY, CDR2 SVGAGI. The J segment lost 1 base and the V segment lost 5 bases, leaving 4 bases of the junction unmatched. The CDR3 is CASSRQGLSYEQYF. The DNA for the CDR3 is TGTGCCAGCAGTAGACAGGGGCTTTCCTACGAGCAGTACTTC.

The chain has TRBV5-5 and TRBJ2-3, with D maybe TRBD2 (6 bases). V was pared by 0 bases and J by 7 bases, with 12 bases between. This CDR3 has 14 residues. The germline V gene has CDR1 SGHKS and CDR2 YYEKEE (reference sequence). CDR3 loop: CASSLETRTYTQYF. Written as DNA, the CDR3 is TGTGCCAGCAGCTTGGAGACTAGGACGTATACGCAGTATTTT. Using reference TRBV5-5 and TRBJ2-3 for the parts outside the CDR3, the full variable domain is DAGVTQSPTHLIKTRGQQVTLRCSPISGHKSVSWYQQVLGQGPQFIFQYYEKEERGRGNFPDRFSARQFPNYSSELNVNALLLGDSALYLCASSLETRTYTQYFGPGTRLTVL.

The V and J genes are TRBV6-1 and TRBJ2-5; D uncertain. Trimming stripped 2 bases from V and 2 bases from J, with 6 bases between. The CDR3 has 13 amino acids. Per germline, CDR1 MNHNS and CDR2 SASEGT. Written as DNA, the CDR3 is TGTGCCAGCAGTGAATTAATACAAGAGACCCAGTACTTC. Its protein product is CASSELIQETQYF.

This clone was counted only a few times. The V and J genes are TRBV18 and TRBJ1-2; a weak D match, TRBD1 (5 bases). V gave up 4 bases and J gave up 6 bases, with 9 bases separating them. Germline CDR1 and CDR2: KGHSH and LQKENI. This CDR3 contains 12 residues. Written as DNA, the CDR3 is TGTGCCAGCTCACGGCAGGGTGATGGCTACACCTTC. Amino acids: CASSRQGDGYTF.

This CDR3 reads CASEGCQRKTYGYTF. As DNA, the CDR3 is TGTGCCAGCGAGGGGTGTCAACGAAAGACCTATGGCTACACCTTC. V is TRBV5-8 and J is TRBJ1-2; possible D gene TRBD1, 5 bases. This CDR3 has 15 residues. The V end lost 7 bases, the J end lost 4 bases, and 20 bases lay between the germline ends. Per the germline V gene, CDR1 is SGHTS and CDR2 is YDEGEE.

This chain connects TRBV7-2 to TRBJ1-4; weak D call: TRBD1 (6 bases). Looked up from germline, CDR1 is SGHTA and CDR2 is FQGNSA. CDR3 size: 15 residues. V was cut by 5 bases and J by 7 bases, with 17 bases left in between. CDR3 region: CASSDQGRISEKLFF. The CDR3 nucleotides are TGTGCCAGCAGCGACCAGGGGAGGATTTCTGAAAAACTGTTTTTT.

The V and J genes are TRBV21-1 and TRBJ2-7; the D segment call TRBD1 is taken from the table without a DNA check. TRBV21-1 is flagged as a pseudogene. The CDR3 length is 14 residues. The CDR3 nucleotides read TGTGCCAGCAGCCGGGGACATCCCTACTACGAGCAGTACTTC. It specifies CASSRGHPYYEQYF.

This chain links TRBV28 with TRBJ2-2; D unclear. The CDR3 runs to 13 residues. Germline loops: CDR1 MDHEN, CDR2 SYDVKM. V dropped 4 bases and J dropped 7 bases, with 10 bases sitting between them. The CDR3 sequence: CASSSLNSGELFF. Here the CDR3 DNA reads TGTGCCAGCAGTTCCTTAAATAGCGGGGAGCTGTTTTTT.

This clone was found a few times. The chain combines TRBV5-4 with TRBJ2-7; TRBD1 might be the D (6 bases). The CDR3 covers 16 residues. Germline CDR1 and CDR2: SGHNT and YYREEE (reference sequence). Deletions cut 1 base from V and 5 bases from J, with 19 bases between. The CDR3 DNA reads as TGTGCCAGCAGCTTGTGGGGGCGTGGCGGATTGGACGAGCAGTACTTC. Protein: CASSLWGRGGLDEQYF.

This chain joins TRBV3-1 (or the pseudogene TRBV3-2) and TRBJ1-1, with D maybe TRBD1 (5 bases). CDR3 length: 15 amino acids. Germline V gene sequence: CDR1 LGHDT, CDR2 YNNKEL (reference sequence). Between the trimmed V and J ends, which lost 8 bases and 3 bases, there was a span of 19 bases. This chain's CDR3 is CASLPPAGLDTEAFF. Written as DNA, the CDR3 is TGTGCCAGCCTACCCCCGGCGGGGCTAGACACTGAAGCTTTCTTT.

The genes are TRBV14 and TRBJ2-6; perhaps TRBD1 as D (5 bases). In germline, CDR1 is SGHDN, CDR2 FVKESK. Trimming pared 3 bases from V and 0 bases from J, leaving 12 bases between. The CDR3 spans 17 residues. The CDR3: CASSHPGFRSGANVLTF. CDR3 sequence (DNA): TGTGCCAGCAGCCATCCAGGGTTCCGCTCTGGGGCCAACGTCCTGACTTTC.

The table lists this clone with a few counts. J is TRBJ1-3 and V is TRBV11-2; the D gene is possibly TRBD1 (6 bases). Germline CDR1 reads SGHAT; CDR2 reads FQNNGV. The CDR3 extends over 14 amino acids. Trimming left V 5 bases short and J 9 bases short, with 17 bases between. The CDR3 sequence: CASSPTGLDLTIYF. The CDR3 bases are TGTGCCAGCAGCCCAACAGGGCTCGATCTCACCATATATTTT.

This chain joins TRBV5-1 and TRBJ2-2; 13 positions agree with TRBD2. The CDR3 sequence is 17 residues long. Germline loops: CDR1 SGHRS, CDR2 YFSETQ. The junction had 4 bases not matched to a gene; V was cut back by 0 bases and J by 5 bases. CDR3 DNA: TGCGCCAGCAGCTTGGCACTAGCGGGAGGGCCTACCGGGGAGCTGTTTTTT. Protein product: CASSLALAGGPTGELFF.

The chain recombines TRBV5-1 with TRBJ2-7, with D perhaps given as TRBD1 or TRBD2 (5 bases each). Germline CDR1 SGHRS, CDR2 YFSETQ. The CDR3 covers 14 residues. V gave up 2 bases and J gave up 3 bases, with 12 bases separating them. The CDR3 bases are TGCGCCAGCAGCTTCGGGGACGTACTCTACGAGCAGTACTTC. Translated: CASSFGDVLYEQYF.

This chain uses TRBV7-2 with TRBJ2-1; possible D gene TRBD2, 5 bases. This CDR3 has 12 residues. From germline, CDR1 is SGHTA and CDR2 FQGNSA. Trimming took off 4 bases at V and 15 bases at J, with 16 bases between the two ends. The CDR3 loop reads CASSSAGSPLFF. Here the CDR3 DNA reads TGTGCCAGCAGCTCGGCGGGCAGCCCACTGTTCTTC.

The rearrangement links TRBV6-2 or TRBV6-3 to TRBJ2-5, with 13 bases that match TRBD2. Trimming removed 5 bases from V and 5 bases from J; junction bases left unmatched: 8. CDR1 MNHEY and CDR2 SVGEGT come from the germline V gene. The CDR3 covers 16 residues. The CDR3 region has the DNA TGTGCCAGCAGTCCACTAGCGGGAGGGCCCGGGGAGACCCAGTACTTC. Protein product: CASSPLAGGPGETQYF.

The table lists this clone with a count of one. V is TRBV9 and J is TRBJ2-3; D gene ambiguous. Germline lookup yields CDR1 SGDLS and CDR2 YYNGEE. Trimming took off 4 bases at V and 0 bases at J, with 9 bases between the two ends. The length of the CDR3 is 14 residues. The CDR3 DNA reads TGTGCCAGCAGCCCCCTGCTGAGCACAGATACGCAGTATTTT. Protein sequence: CASSPLLSTDTQYF. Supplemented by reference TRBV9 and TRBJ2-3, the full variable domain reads DSGVTQTPKHLITATGQRVTLRCSPRSGDLSVYWYQQSLDQGLQFLIQYYNGEERAKGNILERFSAQQFPDLHSELNLSSLELGDSALYFCASSPLLSTDTQYFGPGTRLTVL.